The clone carrying this T cell receptor (beta chain) was seen only once. What it recognizes is unknown. CDR1 is SGHNT and CDR2 is YENEEA in the germline V gene. The CDR3 has 14 residues. The V end lost 0 bases, the J end lost 0 bases, and 6 bases lay between the germline ends. This specimen comes from a study of cytomegalovirus exposure and HLA in healthy donors. Study-wide points: Clusters of TCRs from the first cohort tended to co-occur in the roughly 120 validation repertoires (as a later analysis found). Cytomegalovirus association was listed for 150 to 200 TCR beta chains. Testing in vitro showed a few CMV-associated chains specific for CMV antigens. Reports described diagnosis of cytomegalovirus status by the classifier as highly specific and sensitive.

TCRdb's table, derived via immunoSEQ multiplex PCR, lists solely in-frame clones and lacks some. The top ten clones hold just under 8% of a sample with fewer than 150,000 clones, approximately 86% of them seen once. V and J are TRBV11-3 and TRBJ2-7; unclear D gene. The TCR was taken from a woman between 18 and 29 years old in good health and CMV-seropositive. The source material was PBMCs. The CDR3 loop is CASSLDVNSYEQYF. As DNA, the CDR3 is TGTGCCAGCAGCTTAGATGTTAACTCCTACGAGCAGTACTTC.